The rows below give T cell receptor beta chains drawn from one sample of a study of blood T cells in healthy people across ages. Each CDR3 protein gets one entry after TCRdb re-called the 5' RACE reads with MiXCR. The sample has hundreds of thousands of distinct CDR3 sequences; under 35% are singletons. The sequencing input was blood. The receptors were gathered from a woman of 80 years or more in good health. Each CDR3 is given with its conserved first and last residue. D genes are given only for firm matches. Clone size is shown for a subset of rows, as once, few, many or a class of expanded clone.

D,V,size,J,length,DNA,CDR3
.,TRBV29-1,many,TRBJ1-1,13,TGCAGCGCCGACCGGGGCCGGGACACTGAAGCTTTCTTT,CSADRGRDTEAFF
TRBD1,TRBV5-1,many,TRBJ2-3,15,TGCGCCAGCAGCTCGGGGACAGCGAGAACAGATACGCAGTATTTT,CASSSGTARTDTQYF
TRBD1,TRBV12-3/TRBV12-4,many,TRBJ1-1,12,TGTGCCAGCAGAAGGGACAGCGCTGAAGCTTTCTTT,CASRRDSAEAFF
.,TRBV27,many,TRBJ2-6,15,TGTGCCAGCAGTTTAATGACAGCTGGGGCCAACGTCCTGACTTTC,CASSLMTAGANVLTF
TRBD1,TRBV5-1,once,TRBJ2-7,14,TGCGCCAGCAGTAGAGGGACAGGGGACCACGAGCAGTACTTC,CASSRGTGDHEQYF
.,TRBV6-1,many,TRBJ1-5,16,TGTGCCAGCAGTGATACCCGGGACGGTCGGAATCAGCCCCAGCATTTT,CASSDTRDGRNQPQHF
.,TRBV10-3,.,TRBJ1-1,13,TGTGCCATCAGTGACAGGGTGGCCACTGAAGCTTTCTTT,CAISDRVATEAFF
.,TRBV30,.,TRBJ1-5,14,TGTGCCTGGAGTGCCTGGGGAATGAATCAGCCCCAGCATTTT,CAWSAWGMNQPQHF
.,TRBV20-1,few,TRBJ1-1,12,TGCAGTGCTAGTACCGGCAACACTGAAGCTTTCTTT,CSASTGNTEAFF
.,TRBV7-2,.,TRBJ2-5,13,TGTGCCACCAGCCTAACCGGAGTAGAGACCCAGTACTTC,CATSLTGVETQYF
TRBD1,TRBV7-9,.,TRBJ2-7,14,TGTGCCAGCAGATACGGGACAGGGCAGGACGAGCAGTACTTC,CASRYGTGQDEQYF
.,TRBV18,.,TRBJ1-4,14,TGTGCCAGCTCAGCTATCGGGGATAATGAAAAACTGTTTTTT,CASSAIGDNEKLFF
.,TRBV15,few,TRBJ1-1,14,TGTGCCACCAGCAGAGATTTGATGAACACTGAAGCTTTCTTT,CATSRDLMNTEAFF
TRBD1,TRBV7-9,many,TRBJ1-5,17,TGTGCCAGCAGCTTAGGGACAGGGGAGCCTGGCAATCAGCCCCAGCATTTT,CASSLGTGEPGNQPQHF
.,TRBV20-1,many,TRBJ2-7,14,TGCAGTGCTGCGGCTGGGACGGGTTTCTACGAGCAGTACTTC,CSAAAGTGFYEQYF
.,TRBV7-2,once,TRBJ1-6,14,TGTGCCAGCAGCCCCCCAGGGGTTAATTCACCCCTCCACTTT,CASSPPGVNSPLHF
TRBD2,TRBV20-1,.,TRBJ2-5,15,TGCAGTGCTAGAGTGACTAGCGGTTACCAAGAGGCCCAGTACTTC,CSARVTSGYQEAQYF
.,TRBV5-1,.,TRBJ2-3,13,TGCGCCAGCGGTCCACCAGGCACAGATACGCAGTATTTT,CASGPPGTDTQYF
.,TRBV19,few,TRBJ1-5,15,TGTGCCAGTAGTGGCACAGGGACGAGCCGGCGGCCCCAGCATTTT,CASSGTGTSRRPQHF
.,TRBV20-1,few,TRBJ1-1,17,TGCAGTGCTAGAGACCCCTTTGGGGGAAAGGGAGGCACTGAAGCTTTCTTT,CSARDPFGGKGGTEAFF
.,TRBV3-1,.,TRBJ2-5,14,TGTGCCAGCAGCCAAGGATACCAGGGAAAGGAGCAGTACTTC,CASSQGYQGKEQYF
.,TRBV7-2,.,TRBJ1-1,13,TGTGCCAGCAGCACTAGTACGGGTCCTGAAGCTTTCTTT,CASSTSTGPEAFF
TRBD2,TRBV5-1,.,TRBJ2-1,12,TGCGCCAGCAGCTGGAGCGGGGTTGAGCAGTTCTTC,CASSWSGVEQFF
.,TRBV24-1,few,TRBJ2-1,16,TGTGCCACCAGTGACCGCACAGGGAAACATTGGAATGAGCAGTTCTTC,CATSDRTGKHWNEQFF
TRBD1,TRBV27,few,TRBJ1-5,15,TGTGCCAGCAGCAAACGGACAGGGGGAGATCAGCCCCAGCATTTT,CASSKRTGGDQPQHF
.,TRBV7-6,many,TRBJ2-1,15,TGTGCCAGCAGCTTAGCGGGGGTACCTACCAATGAGCAGTTCTTC,CASSLAGVPTNEQFF